This T cell receptor beta chain is drawn from a study of T cells after yellow fever vaccination. Whole-study context: The authors prepared low-cell-number fractions using SMART-Seq v4 Ultra Low Input. Regarding the study as a whole: CD4 and CD8 compartments shared a small share of clonotypes, likely from convergent recombination. Reappearance after the booster was seen for most primary-vaccination clones, at around 95% CD4 and less than 90% CD8.

5'RACE template switching generated TCR cDNA, adding a universal primer site and UMIs. TCRdb re-called the 5' RACE reads through MiXCR, storing one row per CDR3 protein. This sample has roughly 300,000 distinct CDR3 sequences, with around 8.1% found just once. A few counts support this clonotype. What it binds is unknown. Trimming stripped 4 bases from V and 2 bases from J, with 16 bases between. The germline V gene encodes CDR1 SGHTA and CDR2 FQGNSA. This CDR3 spans 16 amino acids. The material was PBMCs, obtained approximately 47 days after the first yellow fever vaccination. This receptor was identified in a young man who received the YFV17D yellow fever vaccine. This rearrangement joins TRBV7-2 to TRBJ2-3; a weak D match, TRBD2 (6 bases). The CDR3 loop reads CASSSRLLAATDTQYF. The CDR3 bases are TGTGCCAGCAGCTCGAGGTTACTAGCTGCCACAGATACGCAGTATTTT.